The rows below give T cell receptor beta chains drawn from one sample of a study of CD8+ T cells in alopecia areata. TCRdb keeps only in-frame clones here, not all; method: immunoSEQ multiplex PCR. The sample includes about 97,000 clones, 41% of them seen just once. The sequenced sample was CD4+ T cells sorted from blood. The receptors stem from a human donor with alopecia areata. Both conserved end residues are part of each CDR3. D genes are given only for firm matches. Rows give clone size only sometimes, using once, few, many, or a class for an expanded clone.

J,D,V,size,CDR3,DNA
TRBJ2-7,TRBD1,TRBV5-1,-,CANPGTGGHEQYF,TGCGCCAACCCAGGGACAGGTGGGCACGAGCAGTACTTC
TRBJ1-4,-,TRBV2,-,CASRFEKLFF,TGTGCCAGCAGATTCGAAAAACTGTTTTTT
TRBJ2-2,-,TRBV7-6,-,CASSPRANTGELFF,TGTGCCAGCAGCCCCCGAGCGAACACCGGGGAGCTGTTTTTT
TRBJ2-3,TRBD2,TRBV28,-,CASSSAGGMYF,TGTGCCAGCAGTTCAGCGGGGGGGATGTATTTT
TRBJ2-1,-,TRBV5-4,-,CASSLAPNEQFF,TGTGCCAGCAGCTTGGCGCCAAATGAGCAGTTCTTC
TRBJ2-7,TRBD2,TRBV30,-,CAWRGYTGTSGSGLTYEQYF,TGTGCCTGGAGAGGCTATACCGGGACTAGCGGGAGTGGCCTAACTTACGAGCAGTACTTC
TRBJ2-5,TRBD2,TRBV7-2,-,CASSLGGGAYRETQYF,TGTGCCAGCAGCTTAGGCGGGGGGGCTTATCGAGAGACCCAGTACTTC
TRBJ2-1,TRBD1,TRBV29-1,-,CSSSTGGINEQFF,TGCAGCTCGTCGACAGGGGGGATCAATGAGCAGTTCTTC
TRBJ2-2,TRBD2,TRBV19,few,CASSIVAGLDLFF,TGTGCCAGTAGTATAGTGGCGGGACTAGACCTGTTTTTT
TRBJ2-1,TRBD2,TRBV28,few,CATIAGKSYNEQFF,TGTGCCACTATAGCGGGAAAATCCTACAATGAGCAGTTCTTC
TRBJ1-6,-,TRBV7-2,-,CASSPPFSPLHF,TGTGCCAGCAGCCCCCCCTTTTCACCCCTCCACTTT
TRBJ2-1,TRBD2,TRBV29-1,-,CSVGGSGHTSYNEQFF,TGCAGCGTTGGCGGTAGCGGGCACACGTCCTACAATGAGCAGTTCTTC
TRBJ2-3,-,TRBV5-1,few,CASSLEDSGTDTQYF,TGCGCCAGCAGCTTGGAGGACAGCGGCACAGATACGCAGTATTTT
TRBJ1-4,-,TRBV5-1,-,CASSSQQAPEEKLFF,TGCGCCAGCAGCTCCCAACAGGCACCCGAGGAAAAACTGTTTTTT
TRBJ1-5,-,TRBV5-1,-,CASSPGDPGGRQHF,TGCGCCAGCAGCCCCGGTGATCCGGGGGGGCGCCAGCATTTT
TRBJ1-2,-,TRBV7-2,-,CASSGGFDGYTF,TGTGCCAGCAGCGGAGGTTTTGATGGCTACACCTTC
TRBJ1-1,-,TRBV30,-,CAWSLFEGGYTEAFF,TGTGCCTGGAGTTTGTTTGAGGGAGGATACACTGAAGCTTTCTTT
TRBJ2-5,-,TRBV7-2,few,CASSSFRGRETQYF,TGTGCCAGCAGCTCCTTCCGGGGGCGGGAGACCCAGTACTTC
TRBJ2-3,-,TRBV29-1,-,CSVRESTDTQYF,TGCAGCGTTAGGGAGAGCACAGATACGCAGTATTTT
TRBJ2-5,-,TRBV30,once,CAWSSGLQETQYF,TGTGCCTGGAGTTCAGGGCTCCAAGAGACCCAGTACTTC
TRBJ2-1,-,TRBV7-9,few,CASSRRHNEQFF,TGTGCCAGCAGTAGGCGCCACAATGAGCAGTTCTTC
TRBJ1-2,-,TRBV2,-,CASAPGANYGYTF,TGTGCCAGCGCCCCGGGAGCTAACTATGGCTACACCTTC
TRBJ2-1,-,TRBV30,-,CAWSHDIGGHNEQFF,TGTGCCTGGAGTCACGATATCGGCGGGCACAATGAGCAGTTCTTC
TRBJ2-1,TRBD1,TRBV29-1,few,CSYRGTGGYNEQFF,TGCAGCTATCGGGGGACAGGGGGGTACAATGAGCAGTTCTTC
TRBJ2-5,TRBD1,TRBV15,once,CATRREGQYQETQYF,TGTGCCACCAGGAGAGAGGGACAGTACCAAGAGACCCAGTACTTC
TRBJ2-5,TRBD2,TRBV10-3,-,CAISLAGDETQYF,TGTGCCATCAGCCTAGCGGGAGACGAGACCCAGTACTTC
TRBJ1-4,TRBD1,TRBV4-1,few,CASSQEVLGQGYEKLFF,TGCGCCAGCAGCCAAGAGGTTTTGGGACAGGGATATGAAAAACTGTTTTTT
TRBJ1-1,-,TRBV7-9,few,CASSLDSQQWHTEAFF,TGTGCCAGCAGCTTAGATTCGCAGCAATGGCACACTGAAGCTTTCTTT
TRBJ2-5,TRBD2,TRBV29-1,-,CSVAPSGGRETQYF,TGCAGCGTTGCTCCCTCGGGGGGGCGAGAGACCCAGTACTTC
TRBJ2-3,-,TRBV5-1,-,CASSLESRGDTQYF,TGCGCCAGCAGCTTGGAGTCGAGGGGGGATACGCAGTATTTT
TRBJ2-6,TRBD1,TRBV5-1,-,CASSPRDRGSSGANVLTF,TGCGCCAGCAGTCCCCGGGACAGGGGATCCTCTGGGGCCAACGTCCTGACTTTC
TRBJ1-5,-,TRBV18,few,CASSITNLNQPQHF,TGTGCCAGCTCAATCACTAACCTCAATCAGCCCCAGCATTTT
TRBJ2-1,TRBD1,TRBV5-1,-,CASSLHRDRGLNEQFF,TGCGCCAGCAGCTTACACCGGGACAGGGGGCTCAATGAGCAGTTCTTC
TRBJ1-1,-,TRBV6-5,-,CASSYNSQGAEAFF,TGTGCCAGCAGTTACAATTCACAGGGCGCTGAAGCTTTCTTT
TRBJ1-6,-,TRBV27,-,CASSSTDGRNSPLHF,TGTGCCAGCAGTTCCACGGACGGAAGAAATTCACCCCTCCACTTT
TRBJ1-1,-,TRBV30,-,CAWRSTENTEAFF,TGTGCCTGGAGATCGACAGAGAACACTGAAGCTTTCTTT
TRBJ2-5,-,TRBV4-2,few,CASSQRTGGVVTQYF,TGTGCCAGCAGCCAACGGACAGGAGGGGTCGTGACCCAGTACTTC
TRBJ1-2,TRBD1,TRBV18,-,CASSLTTGQSNGYTF,TGTGCCAGCTCACTAACGACAGGGCAATCGAATGGCTACACCTTC
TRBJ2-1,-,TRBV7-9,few,CASSRLDREQFF,TGTGCCAGCAGCCGTTTAGACAGGGAGCAGTTCTTC
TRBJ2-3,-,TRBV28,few,CASSSRDTQYF,TGTGCCAGCAGCTCGAGGGATACGCAGTATTTT
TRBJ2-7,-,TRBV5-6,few,CASSLSGVLYEQYF,TGTGCCAGCAGCTTATCCGGGGTCCTCTACGAGCAGTACTTC
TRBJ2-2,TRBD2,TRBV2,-,CASTLAVTGELFF,TGTGCCAGCACGCTAGCGGTAACCGGGGAGCTGTTTTTT
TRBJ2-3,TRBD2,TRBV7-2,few,CASSLLGLAADTQYF,TGTGCCAGCAGCTTATTAGGACTAGCAGCAGATACGCAGTATTTT
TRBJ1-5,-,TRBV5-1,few,CASSLGDGQPQHF,TGCGCCAGCAGCTTGGGCGACGGACAGCCCCAGCATTTT
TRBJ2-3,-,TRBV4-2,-,CASSQEIRGTAERADTQYF,TGTGCCAGCAGCCAAGAGATCCGGGGGACGGCCGAACGTGCAGATACGCAGTATTTT
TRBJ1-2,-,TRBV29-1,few,CSVEGRLRHGYTF,TGCAGCGTTGAAGGCAGATTAAGGCATGGCTACACCTTC
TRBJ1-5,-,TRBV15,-,CATSSSGVQPQHF,TGTGCCACCAGCAGCTCAGGCGTTCAGCCCCAGCATTTT